The 14 T cell receptor beta chains below come from one sample, sequenced in a study of shared clonotypes between healthy human individuals. Sequencing used immunoSEQ multiplex PCR; TCRdb keeps in-frame clones, though not all of them. The sample holds 2,500,000 or so clones, approximately 92% seen once. What was sequenced was naive CD4+ T cells sorted from blood. Subset specified: CD45RA+ positively selected. These receptors originate from a man aged 18 to 29 in good health.

The chain has TRBV27 and TRBJ1-6; 11 nucleotides agree with TRBD1. The V gene end was trimmed by 3 bases and the J gene end by 9 bases; junction bases not matched to a gene: 10. Germline V gene data show CDR1 as MNHEY and CDR2 as SMNVEV (reference sequence). This CDR3 has 17 amino acids. CDR3: CASSFGTGGRVISPLHF. Written as DNA, the CDR3 is TGTGCCAGCAGTTTTGGGACAGGGGGTAGGGTTATTTCACCCCTCCACTTT.

This clone appeared once. This chain connects TRBV27 to TRBJ1-2; D is unresolved. This CDR3 comprises 15 residues. Trimming left V 6 bases short and J 4 bases short, with 18 bases between. Germline V CDR1 and CDR2: MNHEY, SMNVEV (reference sequence). The CDR3 region is CASSGPLFSGYGYTF. For the CDR3, the DNA is TGTGCCAGCAGCGGACCCCTATTTAGTGGCTATGGCTACACCTTC.

The chain employs TRBV7-9 and TRBJ1-1; D perhaps matches TRBD1 (6 bases). Germline CDR1 SEHNR, CDR2 FQNEAQ (reference sequence). The CDR3 runs to 14 residues. V gave up 8 bases and J gave up 4 bases, with 17 bases separating them. The CDR3 DNA follows: TGTGCCAGCTTACCGAGAGGAGGGGGCACTGAAGCTTTCTTT. It yields the protein CASLPRGGGTEAFF.

With regard to this clone: The identical CDR3 is also encoded by other nucleotide sequences in the sample. This chain uses TRBV11-3 with TRBJ2-2; unclear D gene. Germline CDR1 and CDR2: SGHNT and YENEEA. The length of the CDR3 is 14 residues. The V gene lost 2 bases and the J gene lost 1 base, with 5 bases spanning the gap. This CDR3 reads CASSLSGNTGELFF. The CDR3 DNA reads TGTGCCAGCAGCTTATCAGGGAACACCGGGGAGCTGTTTTTT.

The chain is built from TRBV19 and TRBJ2-3; either TRBD1 or TRBD2 may fit D (6 bases each). Germline CDR1 reads LNHDA; CDR2 reads SQIVND (reference sequence). The V end was cut by 3 bases, the J end by 6 bases, with 25 bases between. CDR3 length equals 18 residues. The CDR3 region is CASSMLGAAGLARDTQYF. The CDR3 DNA reads as TGTGCCAGTAGTATGCTGGGGGCCGCGGGACTCGCCCGGGATACGCAGTATTTT.

As regards this clone: The sample carries other DNA sequences with the same CDR3. The chain combines TRBV2 with TRBJ2-3; 10 bases map to TRBD2. Germline-derived CDR1 and CDR2 are SNHLY and FYNNEI. The CDR3 runs 15 residues. The junction had 2 bases not matched to a gene; V was cut back by 5 bases and J by 0 bases. CDR3 sequence (DNA): TGTGCCAGCAGTACTAGCGGGGTTAGCACAGATACGCAGTATTTT. Amino acid sequence: CASSTSGVSTDTQYF.

This clone was counted a single time. The chain employs TRBV5-6 and TRBJ2-7; 8 positions match TRBD1. The CDR3 is made up of 15 amino acids. CDR1 and CDR2 (germline): SGHDT, YYEEEE. J was trimmed by 1 base and V by 3 bases; bases with no gene match: 6. The CDR3 DNA sequence: TGTGCCAGCAGCTCCAGTCAGGGGGCGTCCTACGAGCAGTACTTC. Encoded protein: CASSSSQGASYEQYF.

Of note for this clone: It may be a read error: a sequence one base away is much more abundant. This chain links TRBV5-4 with TRBJ2-7; D gene uncertain. The length of the CDR3 is 11 residues. V lost 2 bases, J lost 2 bases, and 2 bases lay in between. Germline values: CDR1 SGHNT, CDR2 YYREEE (reference sequence). The CDR3 DNA reads as TGTGCCAGCAGCTTCACCTACGAGCAGTACTTC. The encoded protein is CASSFTYEQYF.

A remark on this clone: Within the sample, other DNA sequences also encode this same CDR3. This chain uses TRBV5-4 with TRBJ2-7, with a weak D call TRBD2 (6 bases). CDR3 length: 15 amino acids. The germline V gene encodes CDR1 SGHNT and CDR2 YYREEE (reference sequence). V lost 5 bases and J lost 2, with 17 bases in between. Here the CDR3 reads CASSLPGTGAYEQYF. The CDR3 DNA follows: TGTGCCAGCAGTCTCCCTGGGACGGGAGCCTACGAGCAGTACTTC.

The chain links TRBV11-2 to TRBJ1-6, with D possibly TRBD1 on 5 matching bases. This CDR3 is built from 16 residues. The ends were cut back, 1 base at V and 9 bases at J, with 16 bases in the middle. Germline V gene sequence: CDR1 SGHAT, CDR2 FQNNGV. The CDR3 DNA follows: TGTGCCAGCAGCTTAGTCCCGCCAGGGTCTGGTTCACCCCTCCACTTT. Protein product: CASSLVPPGSGSPLHF.

The rearrangement links TRBV4-3 to TRBJ1-6; D perhaps matches TRBD1 (5 bases). Deletions cut 2 bases from V and 6 bases from J, with 14 bases between. Germline V gives CDR1 LGHNA, CDR2 YSLEER. CDR3 length equals 16 residues. This CDR3 reads CASSQRAQDTNSPLHF. The CDR3, as DNA: TGCGCCAGCAGCCAACGGGCCCAGGACACTAATTCACCCCTCCACTTT.

This chain links TRBV29-1 with TRBJ1-2; perhaps TRBD1 as D (5 bases). Germline values: CDR1 SQVTM, CDR2 ANQGSEA. The V and J ends lost 5 bases and 0 bases respectively, with 10 bases between them. This CDR3 has 13 amino acids. The CDR3 bases are TGCAGCGTTCTAGGGGTCCCTAACTATGGCTACACCTTC. Amino acids: CSVLGVPNYGYTF. Complete variable domain (other parts from reference TRBV29-1 and TRBJ1-2): SAVISQKPSRDICQRGTSLTIQCQVDSQVTMMFWYRQQPGQSLTLIATANQGSEATYESGFVIDKFPISRPNLTFSTLTVSNMSPEDSSIYLCSVLGVPNYGYTFGSGTRLTVV.

This sequence joins TRBV9 and TRBJ2-3; 7 bases map to TRBD2. This CDR3 has 15 residues. J lost 2 bases, V lost 3 bases, and 6 bases had no gene match. Germline CDR1 is SGDLS and CDR2 is YYNGEE. DNA of the CDR3: TGTGCCAGCAGCGCCGGGACTACAGTCACAGATACGCAGTATTTT. It codes for CASSAGTTVTDTQYF.

For this clone: The identical CDR3 is also encoded by other nucleotide sequences in the sample. The rearrangement links TRBV6-1 to TRBJ2-7; D is perhaps TRBD1 (6 bases). This CDR3 spans 12 amino acids. Germline V gene lookup returns CDR1 MNHNS and CDR2 SASEGT. V was trimmed by 6 bases and J by 6 bases, leaving 12 bases between them. The CDR3 nucleotides are TGTGCCAGCAGCTTACAGGGTGTCGAGCAGTACTTC. The encoded protein is CASSLQGVEQYF.